The source of this T cell receptor (beta chain) is a study of blood T cell repertoires in COVID-19. Study context: Material from acute and convalescent COVID-19 was sourced from the United States, Italy and Spain. The analysed material was cDNA or gDNA that came from T cells, B-cell-depleted T cells, or PBMCs.

In the original workflow: The authors estimated nucleated cell counts from reference gene primer amplification. TCRdb's table, derived via immunoSEQ multiplex PCR, lists solely in-frame clones and lacks some. The V and J calls and clone size are taken from that table; D and trimming were inferred from the DNA. The repertoire includes under 250,000 clones, 86% of them detected once, and about 5.4% sits in the top ten. Seattle-derived patients entered the study during active infection and were followed longitudinally. This clone has a handful of counts. This CDR3 spans 16 amino acids. With 0 bases removed from V and 3 bases from J, the gap between germline ends came to 11 bases. CDR1 and CDR2 (germline): MNHNY, SVGAGI (reference sequence).

The source of this sequence is a woman of 80 years or more with COVID-19, enrolled during active disease. The chain uses TRBV6-6 and TRBJ1-4; D ambiguous. Sequencing input: peripheral blood. CDR3: CASSYSFVSSNEKLFF. In DNA form, the CDR3 reads TGTGCCAGCAGTTACTCGTTTGTCAGTTCTAATGAAAAACTGTTTTTT.